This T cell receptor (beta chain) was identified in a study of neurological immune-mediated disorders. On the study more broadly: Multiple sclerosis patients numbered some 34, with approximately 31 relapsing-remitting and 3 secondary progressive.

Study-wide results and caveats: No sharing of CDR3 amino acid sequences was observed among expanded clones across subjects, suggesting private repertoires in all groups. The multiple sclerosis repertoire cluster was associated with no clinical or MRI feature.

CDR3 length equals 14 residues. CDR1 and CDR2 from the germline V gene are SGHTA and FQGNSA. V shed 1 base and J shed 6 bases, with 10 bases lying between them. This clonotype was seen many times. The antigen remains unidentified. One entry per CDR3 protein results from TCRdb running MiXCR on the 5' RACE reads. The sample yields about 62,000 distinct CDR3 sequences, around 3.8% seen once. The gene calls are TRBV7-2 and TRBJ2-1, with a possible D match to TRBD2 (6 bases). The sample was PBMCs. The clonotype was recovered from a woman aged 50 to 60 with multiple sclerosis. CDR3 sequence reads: CASSLVAGRNEQFF. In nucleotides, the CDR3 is TGTGCCAGCAGCTTAGTGGCGGGGCGCAATGAGCAGTTCTTC.